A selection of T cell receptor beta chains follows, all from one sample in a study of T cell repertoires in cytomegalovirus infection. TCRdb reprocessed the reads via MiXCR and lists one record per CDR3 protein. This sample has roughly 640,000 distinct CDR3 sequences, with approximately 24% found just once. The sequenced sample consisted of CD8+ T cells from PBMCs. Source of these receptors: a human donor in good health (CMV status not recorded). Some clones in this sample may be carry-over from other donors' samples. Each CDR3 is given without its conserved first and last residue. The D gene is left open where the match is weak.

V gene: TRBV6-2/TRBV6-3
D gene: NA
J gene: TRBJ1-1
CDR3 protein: ATGDSWGTEAF

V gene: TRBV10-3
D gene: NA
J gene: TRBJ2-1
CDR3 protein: AIGHSEQF

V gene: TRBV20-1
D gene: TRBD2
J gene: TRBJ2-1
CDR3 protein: SARDLADNYNEQF

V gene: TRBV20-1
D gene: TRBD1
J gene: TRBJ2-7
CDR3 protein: SARDRGVNEQY

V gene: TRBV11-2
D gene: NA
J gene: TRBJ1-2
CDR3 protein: ASSPGTPYGYT

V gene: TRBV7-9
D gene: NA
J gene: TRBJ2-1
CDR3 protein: ASSLGGFPYNEQF

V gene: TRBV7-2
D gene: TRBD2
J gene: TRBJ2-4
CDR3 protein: ASSSGLAVNIQY

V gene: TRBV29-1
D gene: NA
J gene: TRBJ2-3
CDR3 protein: SVEGGGLSTDTQY

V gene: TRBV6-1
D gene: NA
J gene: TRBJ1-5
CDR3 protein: ASSPSLGVPNSNQPQH

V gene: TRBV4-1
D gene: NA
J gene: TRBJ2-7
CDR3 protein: ASSQVAGPYEQY

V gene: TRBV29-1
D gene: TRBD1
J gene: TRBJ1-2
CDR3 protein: SVEDAIGTGGDGYT

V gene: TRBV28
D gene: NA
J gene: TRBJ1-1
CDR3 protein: ASTWGRGTF

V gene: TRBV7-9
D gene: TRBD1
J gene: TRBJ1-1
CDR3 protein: ASSSPLAGGKTEAF

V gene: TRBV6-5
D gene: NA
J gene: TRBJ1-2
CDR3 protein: ASSPGWGYT

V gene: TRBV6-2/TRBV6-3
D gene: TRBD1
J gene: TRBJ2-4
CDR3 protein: ASSYFGTAPKNIQY

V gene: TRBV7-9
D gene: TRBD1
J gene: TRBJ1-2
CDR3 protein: ATKGLDRGDT

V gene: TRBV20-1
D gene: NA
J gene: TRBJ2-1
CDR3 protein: SAREVNQDRAYNEQF

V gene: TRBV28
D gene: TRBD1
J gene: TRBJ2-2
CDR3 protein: ASSRARDRGLGYGGELF

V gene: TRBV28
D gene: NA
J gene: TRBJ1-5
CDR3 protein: ASSFARGGGNQPQH

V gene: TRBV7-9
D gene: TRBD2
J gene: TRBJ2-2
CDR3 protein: ASSSRTSPGELF